This T cell receptor (beta chain) was identified during a study of OX40 agonist ivuxolimab in advanced cancers. The V and J ends lost 4 bases and 5 bases respectively, with 17 bases between them. The germline gives CDR1 SGHNT, CDR2 YYREEE (reference sequence). The CDR3 consists of 15 residues. Details on this clone: The antigen is undetermined.

Regarding the study as a whole: At 0.1 to 3.0 mg/kg, CD4+ and CD8+ blood T cells expanded clonally by week 6.

Generated by immunoSEQ multiplex PCR, the TCRdb table keeps only in-frame clones and is missing some. The table shows 50,000 or so clones, with 75% to 90% occurring only once. The timepoints at which blood was sampled were baseline, cycle 4 day 1, and cycle 7 day 1. The chain carries TRBV5-4 and TRBJ2-3; D is undetermined. The sequences come from CD4+ or CD8+ T cells sorted from blood, collected in a trial of the OX40 agonist ivuxolimab. The sequence came from an adult with an advanced solid tumor such as melanoma, head and neck, liver or kidney cancer. The CDR3 nucleotides read TGTGCCAGCAGCCCTCCATGGCTCGCTGGAGATACGCAGTATTTT. Residues: CASSPPWLAGDTQYF.